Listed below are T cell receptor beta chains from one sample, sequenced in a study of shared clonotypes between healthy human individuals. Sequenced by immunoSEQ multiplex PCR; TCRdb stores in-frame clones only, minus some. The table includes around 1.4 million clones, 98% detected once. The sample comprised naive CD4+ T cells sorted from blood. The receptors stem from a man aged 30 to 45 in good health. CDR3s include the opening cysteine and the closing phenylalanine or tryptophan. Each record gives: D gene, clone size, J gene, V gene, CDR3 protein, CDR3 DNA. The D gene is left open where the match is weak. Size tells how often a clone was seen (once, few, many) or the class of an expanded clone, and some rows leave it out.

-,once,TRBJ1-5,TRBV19,CASRKRGLDNQPQHF,TGTGCCAGTAGGAAAAGGGGGTTGGACAATCAGCCCCAGCATTTT
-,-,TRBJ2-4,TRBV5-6,CASSLGGGFVIAAKNIQYF,TGTGCCAGCAGCTTGGGCGGAGGGTTTGTAATTGCTGCCAAAAACATTCAGTACTTC
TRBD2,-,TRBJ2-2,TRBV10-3,CAIRPGLAGGPGTGELFF,TGTGCCATCAGGCCGGGACTAGCGGGAGGGCCGGGAACCGGGGAGCTGTTTTTT
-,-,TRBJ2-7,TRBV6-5,CASSYTGLFREQYF,TGTGCCAGCAGTTACACCGGGCTATTCCGCGAGCAGTACTTC
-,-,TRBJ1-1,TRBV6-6,CASSYPQNTEAFF,TGTGCCAGCAGTTACCCGCAGAACACTGAAGCTTTCTTT
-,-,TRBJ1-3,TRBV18,CASSPLEGQSSGNTIYF,TGTGCCAGCTCACCACTAGAAGGACAGTCCTCTGGAAACACCATATATTTT
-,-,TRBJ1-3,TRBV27,CASSRKPGNTIYF,TGTGCCAGCAGCAGGAAGCCCGGAAACACCATATATTTT
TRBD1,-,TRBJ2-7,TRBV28,CASSDTLGQGKTYEQYF,TGTGCCAGCAGCGATACCTTGGGACAGGGGAAAACCTACGAGCAGTACTTC
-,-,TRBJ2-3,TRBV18,CASSPQTHGISPDTQYF,TGTGCCAGCTCACCACAGACTCATGGTATTTCGCCAGATACGCAGTATTTT
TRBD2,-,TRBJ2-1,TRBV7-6,CASSLPLGGSGTLSYNEQFF,TGTGCCAGCAGCTTACCTCTAGGGGGTAGCGGGACACTCTCCTACAATGAGCAGTTCTTC
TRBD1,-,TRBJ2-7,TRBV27,CASSPWTGSEQYF,TGTGCCAGCAGTCCTTGGACAGGGAGCGAGCAGTACTTC
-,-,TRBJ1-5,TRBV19,CASTTGRLNQPQHF,TGTGCCAGTACCACAGGGAGGCTCAATCAGCCCCAGCATTTT
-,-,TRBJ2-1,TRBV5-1,CASSTAGFSYNEQFF,TGCGCCAGCAGCACGGCGGGGTTCTCCTACAATGAGCAGTTCTTC
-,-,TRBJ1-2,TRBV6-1,CASSEGVGANYGYTF,TGTGCCAGCAGTGAAGGGGTAGGGGCCAACTATGGCTACACCTTC
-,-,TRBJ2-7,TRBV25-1,CASSEPGDSYEQYF,TGTGCCAGCAGTGAACCGGGAGACTCCTACGAGCAGTACTTC
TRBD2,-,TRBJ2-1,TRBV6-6,CASSGGLAVYNEQFF,TGTGCCAGCAGTGGGGGACTAGCGGTGTACAATGAGCAGTTCTTC
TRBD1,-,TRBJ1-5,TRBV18,CASSPGQGDQPQHF,TGTGCCAGCTCACCGGGACAGGGCGATCAGCCCCAGCATTTT
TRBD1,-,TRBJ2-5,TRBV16,CASSQWTGDKQETQYF,TGTGCCAGCAGCCAGTGGACAGGAGATAAGCAAGAGACCCAGTACTTC
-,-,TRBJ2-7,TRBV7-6,CASSLAPSSEAYEQYF,TGTGCCAGCAGCTTAGCACCCTCTAGCGAGGCCTACGAGCAGTACTTC
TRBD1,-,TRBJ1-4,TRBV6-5,CASRLTGVYEKLFF,TGTGCCAGCAGACTGACAGGGGTGTATGAAAAACTGTTTTTT
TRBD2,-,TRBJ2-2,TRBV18,CASSPGLAVNTGELFF,TGTGCCAGCTCACCGGGACTAGCGGTAAACACCGGGGAGCTGTTTTTT
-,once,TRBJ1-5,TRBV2,CASSGPGGFQPQHF,TGTGCCAGCAGCGGGCCGGGGGGCTTTCAGCCCCAGCATTTT
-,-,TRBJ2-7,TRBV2,CASRKTDIHEQYF,TGTGCCAGCAGGAAGACGGACATCCACGAGCAGTACTTC
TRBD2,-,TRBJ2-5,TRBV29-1,CSVSGLAGGEETQYF,TGCAGCGTTTCAGGACTAGCGGGAGGTGAAGAGACCCAGTACTTC
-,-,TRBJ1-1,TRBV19,CASSIGPQNTEAFF,TGTGCCAGTAGTATAGGGCCGCAGAACACTGAAGCTTTCTTT